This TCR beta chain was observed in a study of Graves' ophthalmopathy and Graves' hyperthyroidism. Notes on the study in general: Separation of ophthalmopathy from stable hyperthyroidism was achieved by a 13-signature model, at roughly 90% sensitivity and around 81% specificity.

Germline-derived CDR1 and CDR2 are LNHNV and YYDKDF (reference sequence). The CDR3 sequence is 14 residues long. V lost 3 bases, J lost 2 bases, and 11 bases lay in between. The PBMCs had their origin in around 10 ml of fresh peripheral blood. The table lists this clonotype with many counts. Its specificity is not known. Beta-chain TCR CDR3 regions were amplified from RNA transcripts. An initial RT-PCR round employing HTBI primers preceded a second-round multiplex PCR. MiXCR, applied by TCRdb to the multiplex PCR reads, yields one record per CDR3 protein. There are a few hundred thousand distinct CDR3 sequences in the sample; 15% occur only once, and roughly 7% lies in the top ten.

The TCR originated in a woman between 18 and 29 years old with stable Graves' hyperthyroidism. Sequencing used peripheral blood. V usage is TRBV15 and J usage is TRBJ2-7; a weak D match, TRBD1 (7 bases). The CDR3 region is CATSSARGAYEQYF. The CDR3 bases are TGTGCCACCAGCAGCGCCAGGGGGGCCTACGAGCAGTACTTC.